The subject of this entry is one TCR beta chain. Its target is not known. This CDR3 is 14 amino acids long. J gave up 2 bases and V 9 bases, and 7 bases lay outside the gene matches. Germline V gene data show CDR1 as MNHNS and CDR2 as SASEGT. The data originate from a study of neoadjuvant nivolumab and ipilimumab in lung cancer. About the research overall: Nivolumab 3 mg/kg was given days 1, 15 and 29, plus ipilimumab 1 mg/kg day 1 in combination.

Only in-frame clones appear in the TCRdb table, and some are missing; sequencing was by immunoSEQ multiplex PCR. The sample carries fewer than 40,000 clones, 85% to 90% recorded once. Study-level results: A small number of samples were TCR sequenced. Resected-tumor TCR richness correlated positively with pretherapy blood richness. Only a single major-pathologic-response sample was available for clonality analysis.

This sequence joins TRBV6-1 and TRBJ2-3, with 8 bases that match TRBD2. This TCR derives from an adult with non-small cell lung cancer. The sequencing used peripheral blood, collected before neoadjuvant nivolumab, alone or with ipilimumab. The CDR3: CASNTGGDTDTQYF. The CDR3 DNA is TGTGCCAGTAATACGGGGGGGGACACAGATACGCAGTATTTT.